A single sample gave rise to the 26 T cell receptor beta chains below, sequenced in a study of preoperative IRX-2 immunotherapy in early breast cancer. The assay was immunoSEQ multiplex PCR, and TCRdb's table has in-frame clones only and misses some. The sample has 30,000 to 35,000 clones, roughly 96% seen once; the top ten hold 5% to 7%. Regarding treatment: preoperative locoregional IRX-2 cytokine immunotherapy. This specimen was acquired from a patient treated with IRX-2 immunotherapy. The receptor source for this set is a human donor with breast cancer.

The rearrangement links TRBV7-8 to TRBJ2-5; no definite D call. Per the germline V gene, CDR1 is SGHVS and CDR2 is FQNEAQ. The CDR3 is made up of 13 amino acids. Trimming took off 3 bases at V and 5 bases at J, with 10 bases between the two ends. CDR3 region: CASSLGFSETQYF. The CDR3 nucleotides are TGTGCCAGCAGCTTGGGCTTTTCGGAGACCCAGTACTTC.

The table lists this clone with a count of one. This sequence joins TRBV13 and TRBJ2-6; 8 bases line up with TRBD2. V was pared by 8 bases and J by 2 bases, with 8 bases of the junction left unmatched. From germline, CDR1 is PRHDT and CDR2 FYEKMQ (reference sequence). CDR3 size: 16 residues. The CDR3 DNA follows: TGTGCCAGCGGAGTCGGGGGGGCTGCTGGGGCCAACGTCCTGACTTTC. Its protein product is CASGVGGAAGANVLTF.

A single count supports this clone. CDR3 bases: TGTGCCAGCAGTTTCGGACAGAACACTGAAGCTTTCTTT. This encodes CASSFGQNTEAFF. The V and J genes are TRBV27 and TRBJ1-1; D perhaps matches TRBD1 (5 bases). The CDR3 runs 13 residues. Trimming took 3 bases from V and 1 from J, leaving 6 bases between them. Germline loops: CDR1 MNHEY, CDR2 SMNVEV (reference sequence).

This chain uses TRBV5-4 with TRBJ2-2; TRBD1 matches at 8 bases. CDR1 and CDR2 from the germline V gene are SGHNT and YYREEE (reference sequence). The CDR3 is made up of 15 amino acids. Unmatched junction bases numbered 9, after V lost 4 bases and J lost 7 bases. CDR3 coding DNA: TGTGCCAGCAGCCCAGCAGGGGGCGGCGGCGGGGAGCTGTTTTTT. Its protein is CASSPAGGGGGELFF.

This clone was found once. The chain combines TRBV5-1 with TRBJ2-3; D possibly corresponds to TRBD1 (5 bases). The germline V gene encodes CDR1 SGHRS and CDR2 YFSETQ. The CDR3 totals 15 residues. V was cut by 1 base and J by 1 base, with 10 bases left in between. This CDR3 is CASSLTTGGTDTQYF. The CDR3 region has the DNA TGCGCCAGCAGCTTGACCACAGGAGGCACAGATACGCAGTATTTT.

This clone appeared once. The rearrangement joins TRBV7-3 to TRBJ2-5; D possibly corresponds to TRBD1 (5 bases). The CDR3 spans 18 residues. The V gene lost 3 bases and the J gene lost 4 bases, with 24 bases spanning the gap. In germline, CDR1 is SGHTA, CDR2 FQGTGA. The CDR3 here is CASSFAPLQRPQGETQYF. The CDR3 nucleotides read TGTGCCAGCAGCTTCGCTCCACTGCAAAGACCGCAGGGAGAGACCCAGTACTTC.

The rearrangement uses TRBV7-2 and TRBJ2-5; tentatively, D is TRBD2 (7 bases). Germline assignment: CDR1 SGHTA and CDR2 FQGNSA. This CDR3 has 15 residues. V was cut by 0 bases and J by 4 bases, with 12 bases left in between. CDR3 in amino acids: CASSLAAGAGETQYF. The CDR3, as DNA: TGTGCCAGCAGCTTAGCGGCGGGGGCGGGAGAGACCCAGTACTTC.

V gene TRBV11-2 combines with J gene TRBJ2-7; 8 nucleotides match TRBD2. Germline V gene data show CDR1 as SGHAT and CDR2 as FQNNGV. V lost 1 base, J lost 2 bases, and 1 base stayed unmatched. The CDR3 is made up of 14 amino acids. The CDR3 loop reads CASSLGGGTYEQYF. CDR3 DNA: TGTGCCAGCAGCTTAGGCGGGGGGACCTACGAGCAGTACTTC.

This chain connects TRBV12-5 to TRBJ2-7; 7 nucleotides agree with TRBD2. Germline trimming cut 7 bases from V and 3 bases from J; bases unmatched to any gene: 6. CDR1 and CDR2 (germline): LGHNT, FRNRAP. This CDR3 is built from 13 residues. This CDR3 is CASAPAGNYEQYF. DNA of the CDR3: TGTGCTAGTGCGCCAGCGGGGAACTACGAGCAGTACTTC.

The chain has TRBV2 and TRBJ2-3; 11 nucleotides align to TRBD2. The germline CDR1 and CDR2 sequences are SNHLY and FYNNEI. J lost 2 bases, V lost 8 bases, and 6 bases had no gene match. There are 15 residues in the CDR3. CDR3 residues: CASSRLAGFTDTQYF. CDR3 in DNA: TGTGCCAGCTCTAGACTAGCGGGATTCACAGATACGCAGTATTTT.

This clone was observed a single time. The chain recombines TRBV5-6 with TRBJ1-4; D possibly corresponds to TRBD1 (5 bases). The CDR3 spans 16 residues. Germline values: CDR1 SGHDT, CDR2 YYEEEE. The V and J ends lost 4 bases and 7 bases respectively, with 20 bases between them. The DNA for the CDR3 is TGTGCCAGCAGCCCACCACGGGGCCGAGGCTCTGAAAAACTGTTTTTT. Protein sequence: CASSPPRGRGSEKLFF.

V is TRBV7-8 and J is TRBJ1-3; D is ambiguous. The CDR3 contains 18 residues. Per germline, CDR1 SGHVS and CDR2 FQNEAQ. The V end lost 1 base, the J end lost 0 bases, and 16 bases lay between the germline ends. CDR3 sequence: CASSLEARLFLSGNTIYF. CDR3 nucleotides: TGTGCCAGCAGCTTAGAGGCAAGACTTTTCCTCTCTGGAAACACCATATATTTT. Supplemented by reference TRBV7-8 and TRBJ1-3, the full variable domain reads GAGVSQSPRYKVAKRGQDVALRCDPISGHVSLFWYQQALGQGPEFLTYFQNEAQLDKSGLPSDRFFAERPEGSVSTLKIQRTQQEDSAVYLCASSLEARLFLSGNTIYFGEGSWLTVV.

The chain carries TRBV9 and TRBJ1-1; D may be TRBD1 (5 bases). The germline V gene encodes CDR1 SGDLS and CDR2 YYNGEE. This CDR3 spans 15 amino acids. Trimming cost V 7 bases and J 0 bases, with 16 bases left between them. CDR3 coding DNA: TGTGCCAGCGGGGGGGAGCTGGGCATGAACACTGAAGCTTTCTTT. It specifies CASGGELGMNTEAFF. Drawing the rest from reference TRBV9 and TRBJ1-1, the complete variable domain is DSGVTQTPKHLITATGQRVTLRCSPRSGDLSVYWYQQSLDQGLQFLIQYYNGEERAKGNILERFSAQQFPDLHSELNLSSLELGDSALYFCASGGELGMNTEAFFGQGTRLTVV.

This sequence joins TRBV27 and TRBJ1-5, with D tentatively TRBD1 (5 bases). The germline gives CDR1 MNHEY, CDR2 SMNVEV (reference sequence). V was pared by 6 bases and J by 4 bases, with 16 bases between. The CDR3 length is 15 residues. CDR3 nucleotides: TGTGCCAGCAGCCCTACCTGGGACCTTAATCAGCCCCAGCATTTT. Translating it yields CASSPTWDLNQPQHF.

The chain couples TRBV7-2 to TRBJ2-1; D is undetermined. CDR1 and CDR2 from the germline V gene are SGHTA and FQGNSA. The CDR3 totals 14 residues. V was trimmed by 1 base and J by 5 bases, leaving 9 bases between them. The CDR3 spells CASSLVYRDNEQFF. CDR3 DNA: TGTGCCAGCAGCTTAGTCTACCGAGACAATGAGCAGTTCTTC.

The chain uses TRBV10-3 and TRBJ2-5, with unresolved D. Germline V CDR1 and CDR2: ENHRY, SYGVKD. V lost 11 bases, J lost 1 base, and 8 bases lay in between. The CDR3 loop spans 11 amino acids. The CDR3 region has the DNA TGTGCCGTCAAATTCCAAGAGACCCAGTACTTC. The encoded protein is CAVKFQETQYF.

This chain links TRBV7-8 with TRBJ1-1, with TRBD1 as a possible D gene (5 bases). The CDR3 runs 13 residues. Trimming took 1 base from V and 9 from J, leaving 12 bases between them. Germline CDR1 and CDR2: SGHVS and FQNEAQ. The DNA of the CDR3 is TGTGCCAGCAGCTTAGAGGTCAGGGTGAAAGCTTTCTTT. Encoded protein: CASSLEVRVKAFF.

The V call is TRBV7-3, the J call TRBJ2-3, with D perhaps TRBD2 (6 bases). The CDR3 consists of 12 residues. V lost 3 bases to trimming and J lost 5 bases, with 6 bases between them. Germline V gene data show CDR1 as SGHTA and CDR2 as FQGTGA. The DNA of the CDR3 is TGTGCCAGCAGCTTGGGACTAGATACGCAGTATTTT. Protein: CASSLGLDTQYF.

The V and J genes are TRBV29-1 and TRBJ2-7; 8 bases fit TRBD2. After removal of 2 bases from V and 7 bases from J, the junction contained 7 bases not matched to a gene. Germline V CDR1 and CDR2: SQVTM, ANQGSEA. There are 13 residues in the CDR3. In nucleotides, the CDR3 is TGCAGCGTTGAACGGGGGGGCCCTGGAGAGCAGTACTTC. Its protein product is CSVERGGPGEQYF.

The chain joins TRBV7-2 to TRBJ2-1; D perhaps matches TRBD2 (6 bases). This CDR3 is built from 14 residues. Germline loops: CDR1 SGHTA, CDR2 FQGNSA. The V end was cut by 5 bases, the J end by 0 bases, with 8 bases between. CDR3 in amino acids: CASSGRSSYNEQFF. In DNA, the CDR3 is TGTGCCAGCAGCGGGAGGAGCTCCTACAATGAGCAGTTCTTC. The entire variable domain, with the rest obtained from reference TRBV7-2 and TRBJ2-1, is as follows: GAGVSQSPSNKVTEKGKDVELRCDPISGHTALYWYRQSLGQGLEFLIYFQGNSAPDKSGLPSDRFSAERTGGSVSTLTIQRTQQEDSAVYLCASSGRSSYNEQFFGPGTRLTVL.

The V and J genes are TRBV7-2 and TRBJ2-3; D is undetermined. This CDR3 is built from 13 residues. V was clipped by 5 bases and J by 2 bases, with 8 bases between them. Germline CDR1 and CDR2: SGHTA and FQGNSA. In DNA form, the CDR3 reads TGTGCCAGCAGCCTGGCGTACACAGATACGCAGTATTTT. This translates into CASSLAYTDTQYF.

This sequence joins TRBV7-3 and TRBJ1-1; D not certain. V gave up 1 base and J gave up 2 bases, with 8 bases separating them. Per germline, CDR1 SGHTA and CDR2 FQGTGA. The CDR3 is made up of 14 amino acids. CDR3 DNA sequence: TGTGCCAGCAGCTTAAGGCCTAGTAACACTGAAGCTTTCTTT. Its translation is CASSLRPSNTEAFF.

This chain connects TRBV6-5 to TRBJ2-7, with TRBD2 identical over 8 bases. Trimming at V came to 2 bases and at J to 2 bases, leaving 2 bases not matched to a gene. The CDR3 totals 14 residues. Germline assignment: CDR1 MNHEY and CDR2 SVGAGI. The CDR3 loop reads CASSYTGGAYEQYF. The DNA for the CDR3 is TGTGCCAGCAGTTACACCGGGGGGGCCTACGAGCAGTACTTC.

The rearrangement uses TRBV5-1 and TRBJ1-2; tentatively, D is TRBD1 (5 bases). The CDR3 is 12 residues long. V was shortened by 0 bases and J by 8 bases, with 8 bases between the two germline ends. Germline assignment: CDR1 SGHRS and CDR2 YFSETQ. The CDR3 sequence is CASSLEGVGYTF. Written as DNA, the CDR3 is TGCGCCAGCAGCTTGGAAGGGGTGGGCTACACCTTC.

Regarding this clone: Other DNA sequences in the sample encode the same CDR3. The chain recombines TRBV7-9 with TRBJ2-7; D uncertain. Looked up from germline, CDR1 is SEHNR and CDR2 is FQNEAQ (reference sequence). This CDR3 contains 13 residues. V dropped 1 base and J dropped 3 bases, with 7 bases sitting between them. CDR3: CASSLVGGYEQYF. For the CDR3, the DNA is TGTGCCAGCAGCTTAGTGGGCGGCTACGAGCAGTACTTC.

There are a few counts of this clone. The V gene is TRBV4-2, the J gene TRBJ2-7, with a possible D match to TRBD2 (5 bases). This CDR3 is 15 amino acids long. CDR1 and CDR2 (germline): LGHNA, YNFKEQ. V was trimmed by 5 bases and J by 0 bases, leaving 14 bases between them. CDR3 in DNA: TGTGCCAGCAGCATCCGGGAATTGAGCTCCTACGAGCAGTACTTC. Its protein product is CASSIRELSSYEQYF.